One and the same sample provided the 23 T cell receptor beta chains below, sequenced in a study of T cells in localized non-small cell lung cancer (dated by TCRdb to 2018 to 2021). To prepare the library, the immunoSEQ multiplex PCR assay was applied. This is the immuneACCESS table as TCRdb keeps it, with only in-frame sequences that have V and J called. A part of the clones is gone; compared with another copy, unresolved V genes explain less than half, and the rest is unexplained. A total of 7,000 to 8,500 clones appear in this sample, nearly 60% of them only once. The ten largest clones add up to around 8% of the sample. The source was lymph node tissue, collected before any cancer treatment. These receptors originate from a male donor aged 60 or older with stage I squamous cell lung carcinoma.

The chain is built from TRBV28 and TRBJ1-3, with a weak D call TRBD1 (5 bases). Trimming took 11 bases from V and 0 from J, leaving 11 bases between them. The CDR3 has 13 residues. Germline CDR1 MDHEN, CDR2 SYDVKM. Here the CDR3 DNA reads TGTGCCTCTCTGGGGGGCTCTGGAAACACCATATATTTT. Translating it yields CASLGGSGNTIYF.

This clone turned up a few times. The J gene is TRBJ1-3, the V gene TRBV7-5. TRBV7-5 is listed as a pseudogene. The CDR3 is made up of 16 amino acids. CDR3 nucleotides: TGTGCCAGCAGCGTCCGGGACGCAGGCTCTGGAAACACCATATATTTT. This gives the protein CASSVRDAGSGNTIYF.

The rearrangement links TRBV19 to TRBJ2-7; TRBD2 matches at 7 bases. CDR1 is LNHDA and CDR2 is SQIVND in the germline V gene (reference sequence). V shed 10 bases, J shed 4 bases, and the junction held 13 bases outside the gene matches. The CDR3 loop spans 14 amino acids. As DNA, the CDR3 is TGTGCCACCTCAGACGGGGGGAGTAGTTACGAGCAGTACTTC. Translation: CATSDGGSSYEQYF.

This clone has more than one count but fewer than ten. V usage is TRBV6-7 and J usage is TRBJ1-2, with D unclear. TRBV6-7 belongs to the ORF category, with a function that is uncertain. CDR3 length equals 14 residues. V dropped 8 bases and J dropped 3 bases, with 16 bases sitting between them. The CDR3 DNA is TGTGCCAGCTCAGACTCATATGGAGACTATGGCTACACCTTC. Amino acid sequence: CASSDSYGDYGYTF.

The chain links TRBV19 to TRBJ2-1; D not certain. The CDR3 spans 16 residues. The V end lost 4 bases, the J end lost 6 bases, and 19 bases lay between the germline ends. Germline CDR1 LNHDA, CDR2 SQIVND (reference sequence). CDR3 DNA sequence: TGTGCCAGTAGTAGGCTCGGGCTCGGTGCATCCAATGAGCAGTTCTTC. Translation gives CASSRLGLGASNEQFF. The whole variable domain, remainder taken from reference TRBV19 and TRBJ2-1, is DGGITQSPKYLFRKEGQNVTLSCEQNLNHDAMYWYRQDPGQGLRLIYYSQIVNDFQKGDIAEGYSVSREKKESFPLTVTSAQKNPTAFYLCASSRLGLGASNEQFFGPGTRLTVL.

V gene TRBV19 combines with J gene TRBJ1-3; a weak D match, TRBD1 (5 bases). The germline CDR1 and CDR2 sequences are LNHDA and SQIVND (reference sequence). V was clipped by 5 bases and J by 4 bases, with 12 bases between them. The CDR3 consists of 14 residues. The CDR3: CASSPGTLGNTIYF. The CDR3 nucleotides read TGTGCCAGTAGTCCCGGGACTCTCGGAAACACCATATATTTT.

This chain uses TRBV10-3 with TRBJ2-3; 8 nucleotides align to TRBD2. The CDR3 is 14 residues long. J lost 10 bases, V lost 2 bases, and 8 bases had no gene match. Germline lookup yields CDR1 ENHRY and CDR2 SYGVKD. The CDR3 is CAISEPRSGGSQYF. CDR3 DNA: TGTGCCATCAGTGAGCCCCGATCGGGGGGGTCGCAGTATTTT.

This chain joins TRBV7-8 and TRBJ1-2, with D possibly TRBD1 on 5 matching bases. Trimming removed 3 bases from V and 8 bases from J, with 13 bases in between. This CDR3 region has 13 residues. Germline V gene sequence: CDR1 SGHVS, CDR2 FQNEAQ. CDR3 bases: TGTGCCAGCAGCTTCGGGACGGCGGGCGGCTACACCTTC. This codes for CASSFGTAGGYTF.

The V and J genes are TRBV11-3 and TRBJ2-7, with TRBD2 matching 11 bases. The CDR3 has 14 residues. Germline V gene data show CDR1 as SGHNT and CDR2 as YENEEA. Trimming at V came to 5 bases and at J to 3 bases, leaving 3 bases not matched to a gene. CDR3 nucleotide sequence: TGTGCCAGCAGCCTTGGGACTAGCGGCTACGAGCAGTACTTC. Its protein is CASSLGTSGYEQYF.

The chain carries TRBV19 and TRBJ2-3; 7 bases map to TRBD1. Germline lookup yields CDR1 LNHDA and CDR2 SQIVND (reference sequence). The CDR3 has 14 amino acids. The V gene end was trimmed by 4 bases and the J gene end by 3 bases; junction bases not matched to a gene: 4. In DNA form, the CDR3 reads TGTGCCAGTAGTACATACAGGGGTACAGATACGCAGTATTTT. Translated: CASSTYRGTDTQYF.

The V gene is TRBV29-1, the J gene TRBJ1-2; 10 positions match TRBD1. CDR1 is SQVTM and CDR2 is ANQGSEA in the germline V gene. V was clipped by 7 bases and J by 7 bases; unmatched bases: 9. CDR3 length: 13 residues. In DNA form, the CDR3 reads TGCAGCGCCTCCAGACAGGGGGCAGTTGGCTACACCTTC. The encoded protein is CSASRQGAVGYTF.

This clone was counted between two and nine times. The chain employs TRBV7-5 and TRBJ2-5; TRBD2, as called in the table, went unchecked against the DNA. TRBV7-5 is marked as a pseudogene. CDR3 length: 15 residues. CDR3 region: CASSPTARERETQYF. The CDR3 DNA reads as TGTGCCAGCAGCCCCACCGCGCGGGAGCGGGAGACCCAGTACTTC.

The chain joins TRBV11-3 to TRBJ1-3; D is unresolved. V dropped 4 bases and J dropped 3 bases, with 16 bases sitting between them. The CDR3 has 16 residues. Germline V lookup: CDR1 SGHNT, CDR2 YENEEA. The DNA for the CDR3 is TGTGCCAGCAGCTCGAAGCCGGGGTGGGTTGGAAACACCATATATTTT. Encoded protein: CASSSKPGWVGNTIYF.

The rearrangement links TRBV9 to TRBJ1-3, with D unresolved. The CDR3 is 15 amino acids. Deletions cut 6 bases from V and 0 bases from J, with 13 bases between. Germline V lookup: CDR1 SGDLS, CDR2 YYNGEE. CDR3 region: CASTQGPISGNTIYF. DNA of the CDR3: TGTGCCAGCACCCAAGGACCGATCTCTGGAAACACCATATATTTT.

The chain combines TRBV28 with TRBJ2-1; TRBD1 matches 9 bases. Germline assignment: CDR1 MDHEN and CDR2 SYDVKM. V shed 6 bases and J 2 bases; nucleotides not matched to a gene: 11. The CDR3 runs 17 residues. CDR3 region: CASRQRIHRGPYNEQFF. Written as DNA, the CDR3 is TGTGCCAGCAGGCAAAGGATCCACAGGGGGCCCTACAATGAGCAGTTCTTC.

This rearrangement joins TRBV28 to TRBJ2-3, with D possibly TRBD2 on 6 matching bases. Germline V gene lookup returns CDR1 MDHEN and CDR2 SYDVKM. V was trimmed by 5 bases and J by 4 bases, leaving 13 bases between them. This CDR3 spans 14 amino acids. CDR3 sequence: CASSNSGSADTQYF. The CDR3 DNA follows: TGTGCCAGCAGTAATTCCGGGAGCGCAGATACGCAGTATTTT.

The rearrangement joins TRBV5-1 to TRBJ1-4, with 8 bases that match TRBD1. This CDR3 is built from 14 residues. J lost 5 bases, V lost 1 base, and 1 base had no gene match. Germline assignment: CDR1 SGHRS and CDR2 YFSETQ. Here the CDR3 reads CASSLTGGNEKLFF. CDR3 bases: TGCGCCAGCAGCTTGACAGGGGGGAATGAAAAACTGTTTTTT. The whole variable domain, remainder taken from reference TRBV5-1 and TRBJ1-4, is KAGVTQTPRYLIKTRGQQVTLSCSPISGHRSVSWYQQTPGQGLQFLFEYFSETQRNKGNFPGRFSGRQFSNSRSEMNVSTLELGDSALYLCASSLTGGNEKLFFGSGTQLSVL.

This clone was counted between two and nine times. V usage is TRBV9 and J usage is TRBJ2-1; 7 bases line up with TRBD2. This CDR3 region has 13 residues. V dropped 5 bases and J dropped 8; count of bases not matched to a gene: 7. Germline-derived CDR1 and CDR2 are SGDLS and YYNGEE. The CDR3 DNA is TGTGCCAGCAGTGAAACTAGCGTCTATGAGCAGTTCTTC. Translating gives CASSETSVYEQFF.

The V call is TRBV11-3, the J call TRBJ2-3, with a possible D match to TRBD2 (5 bases). V lost 5 bases and J lost 0, with 12 bases in between. The CDR3 is made up of 15 amino acids. Germline CDR1 SGHNT, CDR2 YENEEA. CDR3 bases: TGTGCCAGCAGCATTAGCGCAACTAGCACAGATACGCAGTATTTT. It is translated as CASSISATSTDTQYF.

This chain links TRBV30 with TRBJ2-4; 8 bases align to TRBD1. The V and J ends lost 4 bases and 5 bases, in that order; junction bases with no gene match: 10. CDR3 size: 15 residues. The germline V gene encodes CDR1 GTSNPN and CDR2 SVGIG (reference sequence). CDR3 in DNA: TGTGCCTGGACCCGCAGGGGGCATTCTGAAAACATTCAGTACTTC. Its protein product is CAWTRRGHSENIQYF.

The chain combines TRBV12-2 with TRBJ2-1; TRBD2 was called by the table and not checked on the DNA. TRBV12-2 is recorded as a pseudogene. This CDR3 has 14 amino acids. The CDR3 reads CATVPGTSNNEQFF. Here the CDR3 DNA reads TGTGCCACCGTTCCCGGGACTAGCAACAATGAGCAGTTCTTC.

V usage is TRBV2 and J usage is TRBJ1-1, with 8 bases aligning to TRBD1. V lost 2 bases and J lost 8; bases outside the gene matches: 4. Germline V lookup: CDR1 SNHLY, CDR2 FYNNEI. The length of the CDR3 is 13 residues. The CDR3 bases are TGTGCCAGCAGTGAAACGGGACAGGTCGAAGCTTTCTTT. Protein: CASSETGQVEAFF.

V and J are TRBV5-1 and TRBJ1-4; 7 positions agree with TRBD1. CDR1 and CDR2 (germline): SGHRS, YFSETQ. Germline trimming cut 3 bases from V and 0 bases from J; bases unmatched to any gene: 2. The CDR3 runs to 15 residues. Written as DNA, the CDR3 is TGCGCCAGCAGCTCGACAGGGTCAACTAATGAAAAACTGTTTTTT. Its protein is CASSSTGSTNEKLFF. Full variable domain (outside the CDR3, taken from reference TRBV5-1 and TRBJ1-4): KAGVTQTPRYLIKTRGQQVTLSCSPISGHRSVSWYQQTPGQGLQFLFEYFSETQRNKGNFPGRFSGRQFSNSRSEMNVSTLELGDSALYLCASSSTGSTNEKLFFGSGTQLSVL.